This T cell receptor beta chain was profiled in a study of vaccination effects on CD4 cells after COVID-19. Overall study results and limits: The study enrolled few convalescent patients and sampled no early post-infection timepoints. After vaccination, at late timepoints, clones induced by infection and by vaccine contracted markedly.

In the ViraFEST assay, antigen-specific CD4+ clonotypes were identified by expansion after peptide-pool stimulation. Cultured cells yielded isolated CD4+ T cells after 10 days. All vaccine recipients tested negative for nucleocapsid antibodies and had never contracted SARS-CoV-2 infection. Half the medium was swapped for IL-2 medium on days 3 and 7. About this clone: Its antigen remains unknown.

The germline V gene has CDR1 MNHEY and CDR2 SMNVEV (reference sequence). V gave up 2 bases and J gave up 4 bases, with 21 bases separating them. This CDR3 has 18 amino acids. TCRdb keeps only in-frame clones here, not all; method: immunoSEQ multiplex PCR. The sample has some 41,000 clones; about three fifths are singletons. The TCR sequence derives from a human donor who received a COVID-19 vaccine. The sequencing here drew on CD4+ T cells from PBMCs cultured with HCoV-OC43 spike peptides, taken before COVID-19 vaccination. Subset defined: HCoV-OC43 spike overlapping peptide pool stimulation. This chain joins TRBV27 and TRBJ1-5; D is possibly TRBD1 (6 bases). CDR3 nucleotide sequence: TGTGCCAGCAGTTTAAGGTGGCAGGGGTTGAGTAGTAATCAGCCCCAGCATTTT. Translation: CASSLRWQGLSSNQPQHF.